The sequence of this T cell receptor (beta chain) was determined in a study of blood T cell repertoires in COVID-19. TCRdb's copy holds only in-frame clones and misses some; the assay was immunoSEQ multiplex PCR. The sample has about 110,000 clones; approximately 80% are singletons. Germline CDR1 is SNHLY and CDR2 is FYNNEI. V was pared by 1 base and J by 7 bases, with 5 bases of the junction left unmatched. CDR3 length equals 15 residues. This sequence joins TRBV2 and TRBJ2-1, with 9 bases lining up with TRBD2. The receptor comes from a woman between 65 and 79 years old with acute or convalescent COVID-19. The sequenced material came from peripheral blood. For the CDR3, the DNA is TGTGCCAGCAGTGAAGTGGCGGGAGGGGATAATGAGCAGTTCTTC. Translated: CASSEVAGGDNEQFF.